This TCR beta chain derives from a study of neoadjuvant anti-PD-1 for oral cavity cancer. Indicated time point: after neoadjuvant nivolumab, at surgical resection. Six replicates per PBMC sample, mostly from roughly 470 ng of genomic DNA. Using immunoSEQ multiplex PCR, the repertoire was profiled, and TCRdb retains in-frame clones only, with some absent. The sample consists of 33,000 or so clones, more than 65% of them appearing once. V lost 0 bases to trimming and J lost 3 bases, with 17 bases between them. This CDR3 has 17 amino acids. Looked up from germline, CDR1 is KGHSH and CDR2 is LQKENI. The source material was PBMCs, sampled after nivolumab (anti-PD-1) treatment. The V call is TRBV18, the J call TRBJ1-2; D perhaps matches TRBD1 (5 bases). This clonotype was sampled from a person between 35 and 79 years old with oral cavity squamous cell carcinoma. CDR3 sequence (DNA): TGTGCCAGCTCACCACCCCCGGGCCAGGGTGATCACTATGGCTACACCTTC. It encodes CASSPPPGQGDHYGYTF.